This T cell receptor (beta chain) was sequenced during a study of T cell changes during pregnancy in multiple sclerosis. Germline values: CDR1 SEHNR, CDR2 FQNEAQ (reference sequence). The CDR3 covers 15 residues. Germline trimming cut 5 bases from V and 7 bases from J; bases unmatched to any gene: 13. Clones were read by immunoSEQ multiplex PCR, and TCRdb kept only the in-frame ones, dropping some. The table records some 81,000 clones, approximately 91% of them present only once. V is TRBV7-9 and J is TRBJ2-7; 8 nucleotides match TRBD2. The specimen was peripheral blood, collected before pregnancy. This TCR was sampled from a female donor with multiple sclerosis, enrolled in a pregnancy study. The CDR3, as DNA: TGTGCCAGCAGCCTGACCGGGACTAGGGGTTCTGAGCAGTACTTC. Amino acid sequence: CASSLTGTRGSEQYF.